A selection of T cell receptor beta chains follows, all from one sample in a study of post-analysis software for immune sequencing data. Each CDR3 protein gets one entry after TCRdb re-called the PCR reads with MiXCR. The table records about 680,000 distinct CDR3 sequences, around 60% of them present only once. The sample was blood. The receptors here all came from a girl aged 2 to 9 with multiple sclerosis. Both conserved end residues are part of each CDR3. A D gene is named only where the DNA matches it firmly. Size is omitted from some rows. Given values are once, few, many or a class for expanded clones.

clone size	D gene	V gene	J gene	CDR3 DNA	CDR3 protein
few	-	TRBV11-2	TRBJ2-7	TGTGCTAGCAGCTCTCCGGGCCTCTCCTACGAGCAGTACTTC	CASSSPGLSYEQYF
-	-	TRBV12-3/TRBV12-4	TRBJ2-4	TGTGCCAGCACATCTGAGATCAAAAACATTCAGTACTTC	CASTSEIKNIQYF
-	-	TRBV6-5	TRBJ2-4	TGTGCCAGCAGTTACTCCTCCTCTGCTTGGGAGCAGTACTTC	CASSYSSSAWEQYF
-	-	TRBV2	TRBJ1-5	TGTGCCAGCAGTGAATCCGCGGGTAGCAATCAGCCCCAGCATTTT	CASSESAGSNQPQHF
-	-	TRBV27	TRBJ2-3	TGTGCCAGTTCCCAGGGGAGATCGGCACACAGAGATACGCAGTATTTT	CASSQGRSAHRDTQYF
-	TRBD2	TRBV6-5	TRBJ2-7	TGTGCCAGCAGTTACTCGACTAGCGGGTACGAGCAGTACTTC	CASSYSTSGYEQYF
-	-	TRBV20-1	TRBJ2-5	TGCAGTGCTAGAGATCATGCCCCCGGGGAGACCCAGTACTTC	CSARDHAPGETQYF
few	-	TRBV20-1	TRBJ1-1	TGCAGTGCTAGAGTTCCGGGACAGAACACTGAAGCTTTCTTT	CSARVPGQNTEAFF
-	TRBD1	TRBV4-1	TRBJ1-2	TGCGCCAGCAGCCAAGAAGGGGGCTTCGGGTATGGCTACACCTTC	CASSQEGGFGYGYTF
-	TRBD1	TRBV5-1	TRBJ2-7	TGCGCCAGCAGCTCGGGACAGGGTCCTCCCTACGAGCAGTACTTC	CASSSGQGPPYEQYF
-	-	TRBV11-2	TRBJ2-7	TGTGCCAGCAGCTTATACGGGGGCCACTACGAGCAGTACTTC	CASSLYGGHYEQYF
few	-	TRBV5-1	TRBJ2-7	TGCGCCAGCAGCTTGGACCTCGCCAGCCCAACCTACGAGCAGTACTTC	CASSLDLASPTYEQYF
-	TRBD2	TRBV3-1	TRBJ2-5	TGTGCCAGCAGCCAATTGCCTAGCGGGGGGCGCGAAGCGTACTTC	CASSQLPSGGREAYF
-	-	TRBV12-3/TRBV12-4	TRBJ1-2	TGTGCCAGCAGGACGGGAGGGAACTATGGCTACACCTTC	CASRTGGNYGYTF
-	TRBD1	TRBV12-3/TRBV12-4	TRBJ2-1	TGTGCCAGCAGCTACTGGACAGGGGGGAATGAGCAGTTCTTC	CASSYWTGGNEQFF
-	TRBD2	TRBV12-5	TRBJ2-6	TGTGCTAGTGGTTCGGCGGGGGGTTCTGGGGCCAACGTCCTGACTTTC	CASGSAGGSGANVLTF
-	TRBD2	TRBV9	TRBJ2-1	TGTGCCAGCAGCGTAGGAATTCTAGCGGGGTACAATGAGCAGTTCTTC	CASSVGILAGYNEQFF
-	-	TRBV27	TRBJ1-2	TGTGCCAGCAGTTTGGGAGCCTTCTATGGCTACACCTTC	CASSLGAFYGYTF
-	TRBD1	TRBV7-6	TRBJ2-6	TGTGCCAGCAGCCTAGGGGCCCGGACAGGGGGCTTGACCGGGGCCAACGTCCTGACTTTC	CASSLGARTGGLTGANVLTF
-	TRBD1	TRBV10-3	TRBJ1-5	TGTGCCATCAGCGGACAGGGACAGGACAATCAGCCCCAGCATTTT	CAISGQGQDNQPQHF
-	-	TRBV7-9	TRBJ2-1	TGTGCCAGCAGGGAAGGTGCCTACAATGAGCAGTTCTTC	CASREGAYNEQFF
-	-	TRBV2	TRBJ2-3	TGTGCCAGCGGAGACTGGGACGGCACAGATACGCAGTATTTT	CASGDWDGTDTQYF
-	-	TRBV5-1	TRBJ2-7	TGCGCCAGCAGCTTGGGGCAAACTACCTTCTCCTACGAGCAGTACTTC	CASSLGQTTFSYEQYF
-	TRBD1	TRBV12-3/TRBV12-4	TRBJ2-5	TGTGCCAGCAGTTCTGGGACAGGGGGTTTCGAGACCCAGTACTTC	CASSSGTGGFETQYF
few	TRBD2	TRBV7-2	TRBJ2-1	TGTGCCAGCAGCGTGAGCGGGGGGGCTGGCAATGAGCAGTTCTTC	CASSVSGGAGNEQFF
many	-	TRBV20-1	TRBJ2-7	TGCAGTGCTAGAGATGTACGGGACTACGAGCAGTACTTC	CSARDVRDYEQYF
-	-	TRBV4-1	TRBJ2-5	TGCGCCAGCAGCCAAGATCGAGGGATCGAGACCCAGTACTTC	CASSQDRGIETQYF
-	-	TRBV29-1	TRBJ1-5	TGCAGCGTTCTTAAATCGGCGGGATCGGGGCAGCCCCAGCATTTT	CSVLKSAGSGQPQHF
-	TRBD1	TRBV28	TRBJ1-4	TGTGCCAGCAGTGTCCGACAGGGGATCAATGAAAAACTGTTTTTT	CASSVRQGINEKLFF
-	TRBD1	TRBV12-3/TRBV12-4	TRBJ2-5	TGTGCCAGCAGTTTACAGGGGGCCAGGGGGGCCCAGTACTTC	CASSLQGARGAQYF
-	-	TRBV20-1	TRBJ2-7	TGCAGTGCTAGCCCCGGGTGGGGGGACCACGAGCAGTACTTC	CSASPGWGDHEQYF
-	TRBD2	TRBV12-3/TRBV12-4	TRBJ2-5	TGTGCCAGCAGCGCGACACTAGCGGGAGAGGAGACCCAGTACTTC	CASSATLAGEETQYF
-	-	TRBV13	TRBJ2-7	TGTGCCAGCAGCTTAGAGGGGCAGCAGCCCTACGAGCAGTACTTC	CASSLEGQQPYEQYF
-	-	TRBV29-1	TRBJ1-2	TGCAGCGTTGACGAGGGCAGTATATATGGCTACACCTTC	CSVDEGSIYGYTF
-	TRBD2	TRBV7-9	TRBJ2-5	TGTGCCAGCAGCTCTGGGGGAGGGCCTCTACAAGAGACCCAGTACTTC	CASSSGGGPLQETQYF
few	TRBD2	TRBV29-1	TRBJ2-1	TGCAGCGTTGAAGGCCCTAAAAGACTAGCTGGTGAGCAGTTCTTC	CSVEGPKRLAGEQFF
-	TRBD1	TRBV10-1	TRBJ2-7	TGCGCCAGCAGTCCCCATGACAGGGGAGACTACGAGCAGTACTTC	CASSPHDRGDYEQYF
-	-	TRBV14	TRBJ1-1	TGTGCCAGCAGCCAAGAAGGGGGGTTTGGGAACACTGAAGCTTTCTTT	CASSQEGGFGNTEAFF
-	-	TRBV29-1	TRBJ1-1	TGCAGCGTTGTGAACGGGGACACTGAAGCTTTCTTT	CSVVNGDTEAFF
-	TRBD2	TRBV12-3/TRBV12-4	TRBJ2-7	TGTGCCAGCAGTCCCCCCGTGAGGACTAGCGGGAGATACGAGCAGTACTTC	CASSPPVRTSGRYEQYF
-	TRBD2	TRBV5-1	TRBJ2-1	TGCGCCAGCAGCCGAGATCTAGCGGGAGAATCGGGTGAGCAGTTCTTC	CASSRDLAGESGEQFF
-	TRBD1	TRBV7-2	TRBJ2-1	TGTGCCAGCAGCAATAGACAGGGGGCATCGGGTGAGCAGTTCTTC	CASSNRQGASGEQFF
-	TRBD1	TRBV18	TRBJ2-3	TGTGCCAGCTCACCCCGGGACAGGATGTCTACAGATACGCAGTATTTT	CASSPRDRMSTDTQYF
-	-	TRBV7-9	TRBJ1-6	TGTGCCAGCAGCCTCGTCCCGGGTGTTTCACCCCTCCACTTT	CASSLVPGVSPLHF
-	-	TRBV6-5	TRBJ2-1	TGTGCCAGCAGTTACCTAGCCGGTAGACCCGACAATGAGCAGTTCTTC	CASSYLAGRPDNEQFF
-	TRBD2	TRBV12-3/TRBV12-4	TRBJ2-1	TGTGCCAGCAAAAGAGCCGGGACTAGCGGTGAAGGAGTAAATGAGCAGTTCTTC	CASKRAGTSGEGVNEQFF
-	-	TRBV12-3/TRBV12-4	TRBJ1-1	TGTGCCAGCATTGACGGACGGGGGGCAACTGAAGCTTTCTTT	CASIDGRGATEAFF
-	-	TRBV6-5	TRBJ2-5	TGTGCCAGCATTTCCCCCGGGCAAGAGACCCAGTACTTC	CASISPGQETQYF
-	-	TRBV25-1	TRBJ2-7	TGTGCCAGCAGTGGGGACGCAGAGTACGAGCAGTACTTC	CASSGDAEYEQYF
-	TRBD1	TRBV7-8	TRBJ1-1	TGTGCCAGCAGCTTACAGGGGGAGAGGAGGACTGAAGCTTTCTTT	CASSLQGERRTEAFF
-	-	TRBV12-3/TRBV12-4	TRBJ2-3	TGTGCCAGCACCGCGTCCCAGGAGGGGACAGATACGCAGTATTTT	CASTASQEGTDTQYF
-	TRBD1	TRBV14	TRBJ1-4	TGTGCCAGCAGGGGATCGACAGGGGCCGGACTGTTTTTT	CASRGSTGAGLFF
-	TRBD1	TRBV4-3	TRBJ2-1	TGCGCCAGCAGCCAAGCAGGGGGACAGGGGGAGGTCGAGCAGTTCTTC	CASSQAGGQGEVEQFF
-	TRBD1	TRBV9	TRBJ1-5	TGTGCCAGCAGCGTAACAGGGGCTCAGCCCCAGCATTTT	CASSVTGAQPQHF